This T cell receptor (beta chain) came from a study of CD8 T cells in ankylosing spondylitis. The length of the CDR3 is 14 residues. CDR1 and CDR2 from the germline V gene are SNHLY and FYNNEI. With 6 bases removed from V and 2 bases from J, the gap between germline ends came to 10 bases. This clonotype has a handful of counts. MiXCR, run by TCRdb on the 5' RACE reads, gives a single entry per CDR3 protein. The top ten hold less than 7.5% of the sample, which has a few hundred thousand distinct CDR3 sequences, about 11% seen once. The receptor was derived from a male donor with ankylosing spondylitis or in good health (not recorded which). The genes are TRBV2 and TRBJ2-2; D may correspond to TRBD1 or TRBD2 (5 bases each). Sequencing was carried out using blood, either unsorted or a sorted T cell fraction (not recorded which). CDR3 bases: TGTGCCAGCAGACCGGGACCTAACACCGGGGAGCTGTTTTTT. Translation: CASRPGPNTGELFF.